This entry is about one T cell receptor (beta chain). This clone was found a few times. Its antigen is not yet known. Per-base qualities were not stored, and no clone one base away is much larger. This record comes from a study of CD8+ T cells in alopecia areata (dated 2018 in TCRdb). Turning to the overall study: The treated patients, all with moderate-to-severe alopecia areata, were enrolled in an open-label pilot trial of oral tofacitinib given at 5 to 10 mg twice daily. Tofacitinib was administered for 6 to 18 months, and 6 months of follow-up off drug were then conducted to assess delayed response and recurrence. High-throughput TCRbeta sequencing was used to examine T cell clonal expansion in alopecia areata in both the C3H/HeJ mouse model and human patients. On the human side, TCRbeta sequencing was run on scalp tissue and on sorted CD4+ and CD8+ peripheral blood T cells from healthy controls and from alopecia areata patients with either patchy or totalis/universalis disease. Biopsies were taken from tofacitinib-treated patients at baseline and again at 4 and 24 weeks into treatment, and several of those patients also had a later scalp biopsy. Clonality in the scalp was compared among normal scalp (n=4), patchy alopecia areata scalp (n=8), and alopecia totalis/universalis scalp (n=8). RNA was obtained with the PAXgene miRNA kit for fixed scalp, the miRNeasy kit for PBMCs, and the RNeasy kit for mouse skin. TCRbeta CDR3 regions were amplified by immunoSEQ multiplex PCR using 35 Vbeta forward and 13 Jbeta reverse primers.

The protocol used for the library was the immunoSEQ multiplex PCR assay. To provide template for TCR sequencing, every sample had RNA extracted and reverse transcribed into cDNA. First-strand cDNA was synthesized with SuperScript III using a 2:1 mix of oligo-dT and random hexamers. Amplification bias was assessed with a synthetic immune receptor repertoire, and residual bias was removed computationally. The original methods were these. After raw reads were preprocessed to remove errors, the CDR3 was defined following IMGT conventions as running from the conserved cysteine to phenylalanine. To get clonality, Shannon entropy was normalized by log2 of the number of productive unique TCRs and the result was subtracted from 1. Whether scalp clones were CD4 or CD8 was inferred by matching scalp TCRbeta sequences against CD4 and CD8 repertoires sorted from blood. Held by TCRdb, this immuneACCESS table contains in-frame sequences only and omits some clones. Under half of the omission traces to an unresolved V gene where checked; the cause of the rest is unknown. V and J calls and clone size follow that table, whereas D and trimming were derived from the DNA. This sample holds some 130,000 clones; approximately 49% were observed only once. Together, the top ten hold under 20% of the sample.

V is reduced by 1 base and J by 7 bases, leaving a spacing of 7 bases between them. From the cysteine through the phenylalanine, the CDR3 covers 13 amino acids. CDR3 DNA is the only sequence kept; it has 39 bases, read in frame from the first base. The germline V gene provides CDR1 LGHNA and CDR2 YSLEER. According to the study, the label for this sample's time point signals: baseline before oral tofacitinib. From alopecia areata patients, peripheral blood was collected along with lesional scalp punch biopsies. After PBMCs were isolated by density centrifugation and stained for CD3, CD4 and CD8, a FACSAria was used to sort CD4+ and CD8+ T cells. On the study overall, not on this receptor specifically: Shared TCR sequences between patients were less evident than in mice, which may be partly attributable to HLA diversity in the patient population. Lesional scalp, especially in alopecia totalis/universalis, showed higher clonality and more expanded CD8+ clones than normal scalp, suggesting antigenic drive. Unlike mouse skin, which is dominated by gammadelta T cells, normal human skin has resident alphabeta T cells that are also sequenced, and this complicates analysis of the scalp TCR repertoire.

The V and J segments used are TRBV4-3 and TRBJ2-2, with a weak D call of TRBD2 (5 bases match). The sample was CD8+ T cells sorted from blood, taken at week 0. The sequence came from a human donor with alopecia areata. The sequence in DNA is TGCGCCAGCAGCCAAGTAGCGTACGGGGAGCTGTTTTTT. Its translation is CASSQVAYGELFF.